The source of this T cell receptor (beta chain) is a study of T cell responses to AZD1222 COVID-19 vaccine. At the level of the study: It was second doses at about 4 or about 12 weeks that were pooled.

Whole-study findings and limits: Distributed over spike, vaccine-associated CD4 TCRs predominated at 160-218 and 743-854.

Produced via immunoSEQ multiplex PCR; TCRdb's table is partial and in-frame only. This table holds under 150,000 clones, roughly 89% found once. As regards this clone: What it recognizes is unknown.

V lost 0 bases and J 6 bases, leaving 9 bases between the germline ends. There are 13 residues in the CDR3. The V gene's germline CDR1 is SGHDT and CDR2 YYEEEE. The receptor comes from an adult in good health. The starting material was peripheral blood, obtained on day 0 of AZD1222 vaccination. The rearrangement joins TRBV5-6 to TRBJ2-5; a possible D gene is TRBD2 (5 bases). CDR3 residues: CASSLGTGKTQYF. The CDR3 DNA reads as TGTGCCAGCAGCTTGGGGACCGGGAAGACCCAGTACTTC.